The TCR beta chain under discussion was sequenced for a study of T cell changes during pregnancy in multiple sclerosis. From germline, CDR1 is GTSNPN and CDR2 SVGIG (reference sequence). V was shortened by 4 bases and J by 2 bases, with 9 bases between the two germline ends. This CDR3 comprises 13 residues. The repertoire was sequenced with immunoSEQ multiplex PCR; TCRdb's copy has only in-frame clones and lacks some. The table records under 40,000 clones, around 90% of them present only once. The material sequenced was CD4+ T cells from peripheral blood mononuclear cells, taken before pregnancy. The clonotype comes from a female donor with multiple sclerosis, enrolled in a pregnancy study. This chain connects TRBV30 to TRBJ1-3; maybe TRBD1 (5 bases). The CDR3 DNA reads TGTGCCTGGAACGGGGGGACTGGAAACACCATATATTTT. This encodes CAWNGGTGNTIYF. Based on the CDR3 plus reference TRBV30 and TRBJ1-3, the full variable domain is SQTIHQWPATLVQPVGSPLSLECTVEGTSNPNLYWYRQAAGRGLQLLFYSVGIGQISSEVPQNLSASRPQDRQFILSSKKLLLSDSGFYLCAWNGGTGNTIYFGEGSWLTVV.